The 18 T cell receptor beta chains presented below share a single source sample, sequenced in a study of blood T cells in healthy people across ages. A second PCR of roughly 6 to 12 cycles used a sample-barcoded 5' primer and a J-beta primer mix. One entry per CDR3 protein, called by TCRdb with MiXCR from the 5' RACE reads. The sample carries hundreds of thousands of distinct CDR3 sequences, roughly 41% recorded once. Sequenced sample: blood. The receptors were sampled from a man aged 80 or over in good health.

The chain employs TRBV6-6 and TRBJ2-4; the D is unclear. The J call is uncertain, as TRBJ2-7 better fits the DNA end. Germline CDR1 is MNHNY and CDR2 is SVGAGI (reference sequence). The CDR3 runs to 13 residues. For the CDR3, the DNA is TGTGCCAGCACACGAGGCAGAGAGTACGAGCAGTACTTC. This sequence encodes CASTRGREYEQYF.

V is TRBV28 and J is TRBJ2-1; 15 positions agree with TRBD2. This CDR3 region has 16 residues. Germline CDR1 MDHEN, CDR2 SYDVKM. After removal of 5 bases from V and 8 bases from J, the junction contained 7 bases not matched to a gene. The CDR3 bases are TGTGCCAGCAGTCCCAGGACTAGCGGGAGGGCCTATGAGCAGTTCTTC. Its translation is CASSPRTSGRAYEQFF.

The chain is built from TRBV7-8 and TRBJ1-1, with D perhaps TRBD1 (5 bases). Germline assignment: CDR1 SGHVS and CDR2 FQNEAQ. V dropped 5 bases and J dropped 6 bases, with 16 bases sitting between them. The CDR3 covers 14 residues. In DNA form, the CDR3 reads TGTGCCAGCAGCGCCCCAGGGAAGGGGTCTGAAGCTTTCTTT. It codes for CASSAPGKGSEAFF. The complete variable domain, with remaining parts taken from reference TRBV7-8 and TRBJ1-1, reads GAGVSQSPRYKVAKRGQDVALRCDPISGHVSLFWYQQALGQGPEFLTYFQNEAQLDKSGLPSDRFFAERPEGSVSTLKIQRTQQEDSAVYLCASSAPGKGSEAFFGQGTRLTVV.

This clonotype has at least ten counts. This sequence joins TRBV6-2 or TRBV6-3 and TRBJ2-5; D gene ambiguous. This CDR3 has 14 amino acids. Trimming removed 6 bases from V and 1 base from J, with 12 bases in between. Germline V gene lookup returns CDR1 MNHEY and CDR2 SVGEGT. CDR3 residues: CASRTQASQETQYF. In DNA form, the CDR3 reads TGTGCCAGCAGAACTCAGGCCTCCCAAGAGACCCAGTACTTC.

For the CDR3, the DNA is TGTGCCAGCAGCGTAGGTGGGGGACTAGCAGCCCGGGAGCAGTTCTTC. Amino acids: CASSVGGGLAAREQFF. This chain links TRBV7-9 with TRBJ2-1; 9 bases are shared with TRBD2. V trimming: 5 bases; J trimming: 10 bases; junction bases outside the gene matches: 15. Germline loops: CDR1 SEHNR, CDR2 FQNEAQ (reference sequence). The CDR3 spans 16 residues.

The chain combines TRBV4-1 with TRBJ2-5; tentatively, D is TRBD2 (7 bases). The CDR3 has 12 amino acids. Trimming removed 4 bases from V and 11 bases from J, with 14 bases in between. The germline V gene has CDR1 MGHRA and CDR2 YSYEKL. Here the CDR3 DNA reads TGCGCCAGCAGCCCCACAGGGCGGGAGCAGTACTTC. As protein: CASSPTGREQYF.

This chain joins TRBV20-1 and TRBJ2-7; unclear D gene. Trimming shortened V by 5 bases and J by 2 bases, and 10 bases separated the two germline ends. CDR3 length: 12 residues. CDR1 is DFQATT, CDR2 SNEGSKA, per germline (reference sequence). Here the CDR3 reads CSAPWTTYEQYF. CDR3 nucleotides: TGCAGTGCTCCCTGGACCACCTACGAGCAGTACTTC.

This clonotype was seen a few times. The chain recombines TRBV20-1 with TRBJ2-5, with D unclear. The CDR3 runs 11 residues. Trimming removed 4 bases at V and 4 bases at J, with 7 bases between. Germline CDR1 reads DFQATT; CDR2 reads SNEGSKA (reference sequence). The CDR3 DNA is TGCAGTGCTACTTGGGGAGAGACCCAGTACTTC. Translated, it gives CSATWGETQYF.

The chain uses TRBV20-1 and TRBJ1-5; the D gene is possibly TRBD1 (5 bases). The V end lost 1 base, the J end lost 5 bases, and 9 bases lay between the germline ends. CDR3 length: 13 amino acids. Germline CDR1 is DFQATT and CDR2 is SNEGSKA (reference sequence). The CDR3 sequence: CSARAGGDQPQHF. The CDR3 region has the DNA TGCAGTGCTAGAGCTGGGGGGGATCAGCCCCAGCATTTT.

The gene calls are TRBV15 and TRBJ2-4; D is possibly TRBD1 or TRBD2 (5 bases each). The germline V and J ends were trimmed by 8 bases and 4 bases, with 9 bases remaining between them. The CDR3 consists of 12 residues. Germline lookup yields CDR1 LNHNV and CDR2 YYDKDF (reference sequence). The chain's CDR3 is CATRDHKNIQYF. The CDR3 coding sequence is TGTGCCACCCGGGACCATAAAAACATTCAGTACTTC.

There are a few counts of this clonotype. The chain employs TRBV3-1 and TRBJ2-7, with D possibly being TRBD1 (6 bases). The CDR3 totals 12 residues. Germline V gene lookup returns CDR1 LGHDT and CDR2 YNNKEL (reference sequence). Deletions cut 4 bases from V and 5 bases from J, with 9 bases between. The CDR3 DNA sequence: TGTGCCAGCAGCCGCCACAGGGACGAGCAGTACTTC. Its protein product is CASSRHRDEQYF.

This clonotype came up many times. The chain carries TRBV28 and TRBJ2-5, with 11 nucleotides matching TRBD2. This CDR3 region has 16 residues. The V and J ends lost 3 bases and 2 bases, in that order; junction bases with no gene match: 5. The germline gives CDR1 MDHEN, CDR2 SYDVKM. In DNA, the CDR3 is TGTGCCAGCAGTTTTGGCCTAGCGGGGGGACAAGAGACCCAGTACTTC. It specifies CASSFGLAGGQETQYF.

This clonotype was observed a few times. The J gene is TRBJ2-7, the V gene TRBV7-9, with 7 bases matching TRBD2. Per germline, CDR1 SEHNR and CDR2 FQNEAQ (reference sequence). J was trimmed by 1 base and V by 1 base; bases with no gene match: 1. The CDR3 sequence is 14 residues long. CDR3 DNA: TGTGCCAGCAGCTTAGGGGAGGGATCCTACGAGCAGTACTTC. Translated, it gives CASSLGEGSYEQYF. Using reference TRBV7-9 and TRBJ2-7 for the parts outside the CDR3, the full variable domain is DTGVSQNPRHKITKRGQNVTFRCDPISEHNRLYWYRQTLGQGPEFLTYFQNEAQLEKSRLLSDRFSAERPKGSFSTLEIQRTEQGDSAMYLCASSLGEGSYEQYFGPGTRLTVT.

The chain employs TRBV11-2 and TRBJ2-7; 9 nucleotides agree with TRBD1. The CDR3 contains 16 residues. Trimming took 6 bases from V and 0 from J; bases not matched to a gene: 9. Per germline, CDR1 SGHAT and CDR2 FQNNGV. CDR3 nucleotide sequence: TGTGCCAGCAGAAAAGGGGTGACAGGGGGCTCCTACGAGCAGTACTTC. This sequence encodes CASRKGVTGGSYEQYF.

This rearrangement joins TRBV13 to TRBJ1-1; a weak D match, TRBD1 (6 bases). The CDR3 loop spans 14 amino acids. CDR1 and CDR2 from the germline V gene are PRHDT and FYEKMQ (reference sequence). V was clipped by 2 bases and J by 1 base, with 8 bases between them. CDR3 loop: CASSLKTGNTEAFF. In DNA form, the CDR3 reads TGTGCCAGCAGCTTAAAGACAGGGAACACTGAAGCTTTCTTT.

The V gene is TRBV4-2, the J gene TRBJ2-5; 9 bases are a match to TRBD1. Germline lookup yields CDR1 LGHNA and CDR2 YNFKEQ. With 4 bases clipped from V and 6 bases from J, the junction kept 24 bases outside the gene matches. This CDR3 region has 20 residues. CDR3 DNA: TGTGCCAGCAGCCGCCGCCGGGGTGGGCCGACAGGGGGAGAAGGAAAGACCCAGTACTTC. It translates to CASSRRRGGPTGGEGKTQYF.

The V gene is TRBV6-2 or TRBV6-3, the J gene TRBJ2-2; possible D gene TRBD2, 6 bases. The ends were cut back, 2 bases at V and 0 bases at J, with 19 bases in the middle. The CDR3 loop spans 19 amino acids. Per the germline V gene, CDR1 is MNHEY and CDR2 is SVGEGT. The CDR3 loop reads CASSYSRDFQLANTGELFF. DNA for the CDR3: TGTGCCAGCAGTTACAGTCGGGACTTCCAACTCGCGAACACCGGGGAGCTGTTTTTT.

This clonotype occurred a few times. The chain joins TRBV25-1 to TRBJ2-5, with 10 bases matching TRBD2. The ends lost 2 bases at V and 3 bases at J; junction bases unmatched: 6. Germline lookup yields CDR1 MGHDK and CDR2 SYGVNS. CDR3 length: 16 amino acids. For the CDR3, the DNA is TGTGCCAGCAGTGAAGGAGCGGGAGGGCCGGAAGAGACCCAGTACTTC. This encodes CASSEGAGGPEETQYF.